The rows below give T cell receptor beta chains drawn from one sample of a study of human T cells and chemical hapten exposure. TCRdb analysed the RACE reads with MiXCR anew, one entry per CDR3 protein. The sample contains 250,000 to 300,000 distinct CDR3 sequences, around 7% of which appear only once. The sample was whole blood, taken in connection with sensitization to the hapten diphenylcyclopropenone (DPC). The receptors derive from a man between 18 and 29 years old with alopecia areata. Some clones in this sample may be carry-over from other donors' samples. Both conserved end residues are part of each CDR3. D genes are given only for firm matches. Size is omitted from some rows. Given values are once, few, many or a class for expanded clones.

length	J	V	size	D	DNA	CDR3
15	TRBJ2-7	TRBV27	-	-	TGTGCCAGCAGTTCAGGGCCCCCGGGGCGATACGAGCAGTACTTC	CASSSGPPGRYEQYF
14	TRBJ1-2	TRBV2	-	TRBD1	TGTGCCAGCAGACCGACAGGGGCCGTCTATGGCTACACCTTC	CASRPTGAVYGYTF
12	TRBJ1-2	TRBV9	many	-	TGTGCCAGCAGCGACAGATCCTATGGCTACACCTTC	CASSDRSYGYTF
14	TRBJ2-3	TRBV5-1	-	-	TGCGCCAGCAGCAACCCCACAGGGCCAGATACGCAGTATTTT	CASSNPTGPDTQYF
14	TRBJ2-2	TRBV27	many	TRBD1	TGTGCCAGCAGGGGGACAGGGAACACCGGGGAGCTGTTTTTT	CASRGTGNTGELFF
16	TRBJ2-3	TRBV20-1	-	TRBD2	TGCAGTGCCGCCCCCACGGCGGGGGGGTCCACAGATACGCAGTATTTT	CSAAPTAGGSTDTQYF
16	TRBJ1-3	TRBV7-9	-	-	TGTGCCAGCAGCTTTCGAGGGAGGGAGACTGGAAACACCATATATTTT	CASSFRGRETGNTIYF
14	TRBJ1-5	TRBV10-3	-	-	TGTGCCTCCCGGGACAACTTTAGCAATCAGCCCCAGCATTTT	CASRDNFSNQPQHF
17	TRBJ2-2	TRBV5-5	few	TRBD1	TGTGCCAGCAGTTTATTCCAGGGACAGGGTGTACCCGGGGAGCTGTTTTTT	CASSLFQGQGVPGELFF
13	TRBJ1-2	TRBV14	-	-	TGTGCCAGCAGCCAAGTCGCGACCTATGGCTACACCTTC	CASSQVATYGYTF
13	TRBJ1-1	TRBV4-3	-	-	TGCGCCAGCAGCCAAGTAGTACTCACTGAAGCTTTCTTT	CASSQVVLTEAFF
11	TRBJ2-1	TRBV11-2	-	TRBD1	TGTGCCAGCAGCCTATCCGGGACAGGGGTCTTC	CASSLSGTGVF
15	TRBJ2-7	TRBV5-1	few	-	TGCGCCAGCAGCTTGGGTCCGGACCCCTCGGGCGAGCAGTACTTC	CASSLGPDPSGEQYF
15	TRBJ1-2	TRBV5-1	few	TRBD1	TGCGCCAGCAGCTTGGAACAGGGGTCTGTCTATGGCTACACCTTC	CASSLEQGSVYGYTF
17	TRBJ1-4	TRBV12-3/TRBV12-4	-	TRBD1	TGTGCCAGCAGTCCGACAGGGAAGGGGGGAGGATGGGAAAAACTGTTTTTT	CASSPTGKGGGWEKLFF
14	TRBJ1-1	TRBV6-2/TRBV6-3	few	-	TGTGCCAGCAGTTACTCGAACAGGGTTACTGAAGCTTTCTTT	CASSYSNRVTEAFF
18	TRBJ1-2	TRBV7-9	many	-	TGTGCCAGCAGCAAGACCCCTCAGGGATTTCAACTTAACTATGGCTACACCTTC	CASSKTPQGFQLNYGYTF
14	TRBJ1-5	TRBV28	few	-	TGTGCCAGCAGTTTATATCCAGGGGACCAGCCCCAGCATTTT	CASSLYPGDQPQHF
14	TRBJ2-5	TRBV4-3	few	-	TGCGCCAGCAACCAAGATGGGTCTTGGGAGACCCAGTACTTC	CASNQDGSWETQYF
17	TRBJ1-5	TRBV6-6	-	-	TGTGCCAGCAGTTACTCGAGCTATGGTCACCGCAATCAGCCCCAGCATTTT	CASSYSSYGHRNQPQHF
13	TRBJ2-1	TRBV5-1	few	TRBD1	TGCGCCAGCAGCTTGCAGACCACAGGGGGCTTGTTCTTC	CASSLQTTGGLFF
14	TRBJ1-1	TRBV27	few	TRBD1	TGTGCCAGCAGTTTAAGGGGGCGCCGGGTTGAAGCTTTCTTT	CASSLRGRRVEAFF
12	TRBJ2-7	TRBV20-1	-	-	TGCAGTGCATCCGGCAGATCCTACGAGCAGTACTTC	CSASGRSYEQYF
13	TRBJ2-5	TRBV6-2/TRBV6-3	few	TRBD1	TGTGCCAGCAGGGCCGACAGGGGAGAGACCCAGTACTTC	CASRADRGETQYF
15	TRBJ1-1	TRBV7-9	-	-	TGTGCCAGCAGCCTGCAGGTATCCATGAACACTGAAGCTTTCTTT	CASSLQVSMNTEAFF
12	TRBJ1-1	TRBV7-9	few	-	TGTGCCAGCAGAAATAGGAACACTGAAGCTTTCTTT	CASRNRNTEAFF
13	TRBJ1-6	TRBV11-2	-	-	TGTGCCAGCAGCTTAGTTCGGGGGCAACCCCTCCACTTT	CASSLVRGQPLHF
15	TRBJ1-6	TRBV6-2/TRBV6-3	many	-	TGTGCCAGCAGTTCCAGGACTCCCAGGGGTTCACCCCTCCACTTT	CASSSRTPRGSPLHF
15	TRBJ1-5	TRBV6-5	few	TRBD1	TGTGCCAGCAGAACCGGACAGGGTGGCAATCAGCCCCAGCATTTT	CASRTGQGGNQPQHF
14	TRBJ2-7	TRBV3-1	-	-	TGTGCCAGCAGCCAAGACAGGGGTCACTACGAGCAGTACTTC	CASSQDRGHYEQYF
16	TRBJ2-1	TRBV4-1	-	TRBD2	TGCGCCAGCAGCCCCCCCTCGGGACTAGCGGGGACTGAGCAGTTCTTC	CASSPPSGLAGTEQFF
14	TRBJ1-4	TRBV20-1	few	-	TGCAGTGCTCTCCGGGGGCACCTTAATGAAAAACTGTTTTTT	CSALRGHLNEKLFF
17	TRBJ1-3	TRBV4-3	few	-	TGCGCCAGCAGCCAAGAAGCAGGAGCCATCTCTGGAAACACCATATATTTT	CASSQEAGAISGNTIYF
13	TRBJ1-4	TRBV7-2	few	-	TGTGCCAGCAGCTTGGGGAGGGATGAAAAACTGTTTTTT	CASSLGRDEKLFF
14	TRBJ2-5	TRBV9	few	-	TGTGCCAGCAGCGGTGGACAGCCCCAAGAGACCCAGTACTTC	CASSGGQPQETQYF
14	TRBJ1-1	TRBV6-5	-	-	TGTGCCAGCAGTTACTCGAGACCGACGGTTGAAGCTTTCTTT	CASSYSRPTVEAFF
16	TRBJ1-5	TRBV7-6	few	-	TGTGCCAGCAGCCCCCTGGACCGGGGTGGGGGACAGCCCCAGCATTTT	CASSPLDRGGGQPQHF
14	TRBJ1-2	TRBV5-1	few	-	TGCGCCAGCAGCTTGGACGTGGATTTTTATGGCTACACCTTC	CASSLDVDFYGYTF
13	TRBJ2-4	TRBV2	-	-	TGTGCCAGCAGCGGGGGCTTGGCAAACATTCAGTACTTC	CASSGGLANIQYF
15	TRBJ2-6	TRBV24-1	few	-	TGTGCCACCAGTGATCTGGGGGCCGGGGCCAACGTCCTGACTTTC	CATSDLGAGANVLTF
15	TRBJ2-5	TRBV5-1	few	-	TGCGCCAGCAGCGCCGAGGGACAACGTCGAGAGACCCAGTACTTC	CASSAEGQRRETQYF
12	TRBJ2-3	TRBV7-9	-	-	TGTGCCAGCAGCCCCTCCACAGGGACGCAGTATTTT	CASSPSTGTQYF
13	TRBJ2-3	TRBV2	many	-	TGTGCCAGCAGTGTTCTTGCGGTCGATACGCAGTATTTT	CASSVLAVDTQYF
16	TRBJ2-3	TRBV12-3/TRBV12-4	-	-	TGTGCCAGCAGCTTTAGGATACTTGCACGCACAGATACGCAGTATTTT	CASSFRILARTDTQYF
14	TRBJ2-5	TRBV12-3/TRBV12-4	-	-	TGTGCCAGCAGTTTAGCTAGGGCTTTGGAGACCCAGTACTTC	CASSLARALETQYF
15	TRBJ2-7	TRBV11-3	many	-	TGTGCCAGCAGCTTCTATTCTTCGGGGAACTACGAGCAGTACTTC	CASSFYSSGNYEQYF
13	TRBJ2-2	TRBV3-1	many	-	TGTGCCAGCAGCCCAGAGAACACCGGGGAGCTGTTTTTT	CASSPENTGELFF
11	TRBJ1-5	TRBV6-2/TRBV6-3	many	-	TGTGCCAGCAGCCAAGGTCAGCCCCAGCATTTT	CASSQGQPQHF
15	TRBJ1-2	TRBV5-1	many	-	TGCGCCAGCAGTACAGGGTGGGGTGACTTGCATGGCTACACCTTC	CASSTGWGDLHGYTF
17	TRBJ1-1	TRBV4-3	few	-	TGCGCCAGCAGCCAAGAGGACCAAGGGGACGGCGTACGTGAAGCTTTCTTT	CASSQEDQGDGVREAFF